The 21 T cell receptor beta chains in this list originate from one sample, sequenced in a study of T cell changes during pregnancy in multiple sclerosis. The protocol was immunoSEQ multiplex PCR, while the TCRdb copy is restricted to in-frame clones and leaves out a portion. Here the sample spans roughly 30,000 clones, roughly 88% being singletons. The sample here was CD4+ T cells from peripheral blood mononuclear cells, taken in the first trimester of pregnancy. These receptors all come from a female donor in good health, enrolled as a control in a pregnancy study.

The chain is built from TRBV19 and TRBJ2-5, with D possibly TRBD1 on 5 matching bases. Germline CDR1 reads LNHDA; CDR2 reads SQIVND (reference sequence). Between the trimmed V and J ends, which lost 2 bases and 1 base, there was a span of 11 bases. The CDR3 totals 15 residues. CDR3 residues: CASSITGSTQETQYF. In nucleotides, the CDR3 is TGTGCCAGTAGTATAACAGGATCCACCCAAGAGACCCAGTACTTC.

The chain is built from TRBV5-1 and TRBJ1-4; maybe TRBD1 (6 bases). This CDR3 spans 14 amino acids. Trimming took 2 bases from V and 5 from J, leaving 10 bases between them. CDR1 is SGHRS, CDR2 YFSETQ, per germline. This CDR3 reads CASSFTGRNEKLFF. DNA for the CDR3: TGCGCCAGCAGCTTCACAGGGCGGAATGAAAAACTGTTTTTT.

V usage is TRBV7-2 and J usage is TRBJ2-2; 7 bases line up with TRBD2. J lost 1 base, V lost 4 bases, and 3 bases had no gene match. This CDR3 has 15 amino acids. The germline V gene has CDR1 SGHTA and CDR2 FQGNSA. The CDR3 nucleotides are TGTGCCAGCAGCTCAGGACTAGGGAACACCGGGGAGCTGTTTTTT. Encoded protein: CASSSGLGNTGELFF.

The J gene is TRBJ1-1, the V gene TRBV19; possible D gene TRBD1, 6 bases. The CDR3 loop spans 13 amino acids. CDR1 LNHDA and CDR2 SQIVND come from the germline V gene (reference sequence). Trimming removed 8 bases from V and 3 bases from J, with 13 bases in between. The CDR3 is CASDTGWDTEAFF. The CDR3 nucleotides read TGTGCCAGTGATACAGGGTGGGACACTGAAGCTTTCTTT.

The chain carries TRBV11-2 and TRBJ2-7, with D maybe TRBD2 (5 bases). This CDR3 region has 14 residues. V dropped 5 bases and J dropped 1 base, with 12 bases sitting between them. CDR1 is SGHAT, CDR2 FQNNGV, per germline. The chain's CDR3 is CASSPRTLSYEQYF. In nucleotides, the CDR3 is TGTGCCAGCAGCCCCCGGACTCTTTCCTACGAGCAGTACTTC. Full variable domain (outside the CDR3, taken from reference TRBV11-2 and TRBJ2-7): EAGVAQSPRYKIIEKRQSVAFWCNPISGHATLYWYQQILGQGPKLLIQFQNNGVVDDSQLPKDRFSAERLKGVDSTLKIQPAKLEDSAVYLCASSPRTLSYEQYFGPGTRLTVT.

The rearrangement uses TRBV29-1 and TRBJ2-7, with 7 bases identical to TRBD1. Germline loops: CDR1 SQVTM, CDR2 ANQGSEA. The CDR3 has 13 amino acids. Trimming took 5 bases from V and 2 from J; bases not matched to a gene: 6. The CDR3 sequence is CSVRTGGTYEQYF. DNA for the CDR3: TGCAGCGTTCGGACAGGAGGCACCTACGAGCAGTACTTC.

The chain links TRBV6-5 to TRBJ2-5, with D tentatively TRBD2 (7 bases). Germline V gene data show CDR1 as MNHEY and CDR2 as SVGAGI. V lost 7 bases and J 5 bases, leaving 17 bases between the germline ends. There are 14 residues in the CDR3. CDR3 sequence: CASTTRGARETQYF. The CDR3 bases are TGTGCCAGCACCACCCGGGGGGCCCGGGAGACCCAGTACTTC.

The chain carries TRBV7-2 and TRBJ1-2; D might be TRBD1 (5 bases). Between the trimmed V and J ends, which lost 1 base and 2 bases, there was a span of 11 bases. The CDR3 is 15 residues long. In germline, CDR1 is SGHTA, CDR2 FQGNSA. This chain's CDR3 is CASSLGGQGNYGYTF. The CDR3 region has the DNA TGTGCCAGCAGCTTAGGGGGCCAGGGAAACTATGGCTACACCTTC.

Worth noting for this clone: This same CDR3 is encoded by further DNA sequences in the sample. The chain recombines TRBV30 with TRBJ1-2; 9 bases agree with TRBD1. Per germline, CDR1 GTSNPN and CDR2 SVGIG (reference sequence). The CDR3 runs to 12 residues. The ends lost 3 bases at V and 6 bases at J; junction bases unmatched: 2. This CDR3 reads CAWSGTGNGYTF. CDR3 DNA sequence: TGTGCCTGGAGCGGGACAGGGAATGGCTACACCTTC.

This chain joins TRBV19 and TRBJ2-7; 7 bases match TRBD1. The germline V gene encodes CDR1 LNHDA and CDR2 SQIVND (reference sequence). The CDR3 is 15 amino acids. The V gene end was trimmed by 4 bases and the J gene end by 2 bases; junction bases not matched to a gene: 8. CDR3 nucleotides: TGTGCCAGTAGTAGGCGGACAGGTGCGACCTACGAGCAGTACTTC. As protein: CASSRRTGATYEQYF. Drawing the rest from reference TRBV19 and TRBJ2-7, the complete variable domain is DGGITQSPKYLFRKEGQNVTLSCEQNLNHDAMYWYRQDPGQGLRLIYYSQIVNDFQKGDIAEGYSVSREKKESFPLTVTSAQKNPTAFYLCASSRRTGATYEQYFGPGTRLTVT.

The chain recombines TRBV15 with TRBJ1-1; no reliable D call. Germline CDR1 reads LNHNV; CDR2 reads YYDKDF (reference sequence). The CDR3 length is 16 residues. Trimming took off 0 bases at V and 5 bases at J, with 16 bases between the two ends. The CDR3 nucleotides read TGTGCCACCAGCAGAGATGTGGCTTCCCCCGGGACTGAAGCTTTCTTT. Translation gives CATSRDVASPGTEAFF.

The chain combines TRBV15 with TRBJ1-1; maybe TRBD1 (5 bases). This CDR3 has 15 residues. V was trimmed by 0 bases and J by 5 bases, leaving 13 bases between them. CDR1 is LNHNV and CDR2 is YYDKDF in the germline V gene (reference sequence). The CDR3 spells CATSRDPGGRTEAFF. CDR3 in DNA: TGTGCCACCAGCAGAGATCCCGGGGGTAGAACTGAAGCTTTCTTT.

The CDR3: CASSYDPGRSYEQYF. In DNA form, the CDR3 reads TGTGCCAGCAGTTACGATCCCGGGAGAAGCTACGAGCAGTACTTC. The chain employs TRBV6-6 and TRBJ2-7; perhaps TRBD2 as D (6 bases). Germline V gene data show CDR1 as MNHNY and CDR2 as SVGAGI (reference sequence). Trimming shortened V by 2 bases and J by 3 bases, and 14 bases separated the two germline ends. CDR3 length: 15 residues.

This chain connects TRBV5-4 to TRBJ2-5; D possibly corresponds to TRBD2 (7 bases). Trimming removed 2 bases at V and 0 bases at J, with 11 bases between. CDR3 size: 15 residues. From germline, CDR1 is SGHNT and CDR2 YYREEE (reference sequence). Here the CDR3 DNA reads TGTGCCAGCAGCTTTGGAGGGGGGGACCAAGAGACCCAGTACTTC. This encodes CASSFGGGDQETQYF.

CDR3 loop: CATSRDLNLGRNTIYF. CDR3 nucleotide sequence: TGTGCCACCAGCAGAGATCTTAATCTTGGCAGGAACACCATATATTTT. The rearrangement uses TRBV15 and TRBJ1-3, with D unresolved. Germline CDR1 is LNHNV and CDR2 is YYDKDF (reference sequence). V was trimmed by 0 bases and J by 7 bases, leaving 16 bases between them. The CDR3 length is 16 residues.

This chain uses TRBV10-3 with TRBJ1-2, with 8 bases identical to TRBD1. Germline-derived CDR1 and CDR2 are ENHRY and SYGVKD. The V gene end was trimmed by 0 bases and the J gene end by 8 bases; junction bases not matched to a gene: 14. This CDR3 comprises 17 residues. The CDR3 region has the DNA TGTGCCATCAGTGAGTCTAGGGCAGGGGGCGCGGTAGGCGGCTACACCTTC. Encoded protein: CAISESRAGGAVGGYTF.

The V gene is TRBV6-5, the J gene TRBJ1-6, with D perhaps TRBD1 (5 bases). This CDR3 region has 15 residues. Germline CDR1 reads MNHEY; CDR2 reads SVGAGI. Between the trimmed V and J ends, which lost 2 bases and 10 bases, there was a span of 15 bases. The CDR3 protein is CASSYLQGRESPLHF. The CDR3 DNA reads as TGTGCCAGCAGTTACCTCCAGGGTAGGGAATCACCCCTCCACTTT.

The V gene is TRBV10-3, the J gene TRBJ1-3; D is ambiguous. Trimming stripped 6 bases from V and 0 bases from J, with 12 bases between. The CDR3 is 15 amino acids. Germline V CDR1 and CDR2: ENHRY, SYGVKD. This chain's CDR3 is CAIRFTLSSGNTIYF. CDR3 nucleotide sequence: TGTGCCATCAGGTTTACCCTTAGCTCTGGAAACACCATATATTTT.

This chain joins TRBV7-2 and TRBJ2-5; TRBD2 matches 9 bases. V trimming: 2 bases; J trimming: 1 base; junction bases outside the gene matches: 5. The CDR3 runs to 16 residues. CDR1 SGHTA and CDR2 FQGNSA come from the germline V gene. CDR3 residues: CASSLRLAGVQETQYF. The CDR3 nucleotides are TGTGCCAGCAGCTTACGATTAGCGGGGGTCCAAGAGACCCAGTACTTC.

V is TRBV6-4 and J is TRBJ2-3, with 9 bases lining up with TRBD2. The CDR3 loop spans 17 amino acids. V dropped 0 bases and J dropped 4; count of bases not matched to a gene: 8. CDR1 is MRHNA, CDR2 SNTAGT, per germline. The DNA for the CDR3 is TGTGCCAGCAGTGACTCGACCAGCGGGGGGACTTCAGATACGCAGTATTTT. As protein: CASSDSTSGGTSDTQYF.

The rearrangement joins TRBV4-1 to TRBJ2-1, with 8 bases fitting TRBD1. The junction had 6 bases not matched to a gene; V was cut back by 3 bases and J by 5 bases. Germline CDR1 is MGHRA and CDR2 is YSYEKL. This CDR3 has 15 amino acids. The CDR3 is CASSHPDRDDNEQFF. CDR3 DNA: TGCGCCAGCAGCCACCCGGACAGGGACGACAATGAGCAGTTCTTC.